This T cell receptor (beta chain) was sequenced during a study of cytomegalovirus exposure and HLA in healthy donors (dated by TCRdb to the late 2010s). With regard to the full study: According to a later analysis, one platform produced both the approximately 110 validation repertoires and the roughly 660 repertoires of the first cohort. A separate validation cohort of more than 100 different subjects was used in addition to the roughly 620-subject first cohort. The study aimed to test whether cataloging public T cell receptors could reveal signatures of past pathogen exposure. To predict cytomegalovirus infection status, the study brought together high-throughput TCR immunosequencing, statistical association of individual TCRs with disease status, and machine learning.

From the cysteine up to the phenylalanine, the CDR3 has a length of 13 residues. Solely the CDR3 DNA is kept, with 39 bases framed from the first base. Trimming costs V 5 bases and J 4 bases, and their ends lie 11 bases apart. For CDR1 and CDR2, the germline V gene (reference sequence) lists SEHNR and FQNEAQ. The full study reports these points: Subsequent analysis determined that TCRs grouped into clusters in the first cohort also showed a tendency toward co-occurrence across the 130 or so validation repertoires, and approximately 93% of cluster scores exceeded 0. While some public TCRs were present in many individuals, most TCR sequences turned up only very rarely across donors. The validation cohort had no HLA typing available for a later analysis, so co-occurrence within that cohort was assessed over all 120 or so repertoires. The study gave a list of under 200 TCR beta chains associated with cytomegalovirus. Cytomegalovirus status was reported to be diagnosed by the classifier with high specificity and sensitivity in both the original and validation cohorts. The authors suggested that the approach could potentially be generalized to other disease states and immunological phenotypes. A few of the identified cytomegalovirus-associated TCR beta chains were confirmed in vitro to be specific for cytomegalovirus antigens.

The sample holds a few counts of this clone. Its antigen target is currently unknown. Nothing much larger sits one base from this clone, and base qualities are not available. Donors formed part of the validation cohort, which comprised 120 subjects and was distinct from the first cohort of under 800 subjects. Libraries came from the immunoSEQ multiplex PCR assay. The authors' analysis ran thus. To diagnose cytomegalovirus status from the catalog of TCR beta chain sequences, a statistical classification framework was built. TCRdb holds this immuneACCESS table with in-frame rearrangements only. Some clones are missing; in checked studies, unresolved V genes explain under half, and the rest has no known cause. The DNA was the basis for D and trimming; V, J and clone size are from that table. This sample has about 120,000 clones in its table, and 80% to 90% of those were observed once. The top ten constitute approximately 4.5% of the sample.

The sequence is built from TRBV7-9 and TRBJ1-2; the D gene remains uncertain. The receptor was derived from a young man in good health and CMV-seropositive. The sample taken for sequencing was PBMCs. The base sequence is TGTGCCAGCAGCCCCCCGCAGGCCTATGGCTACACCTTC. Its product reads: CASSPPQAYGYTF.